This T cell receptor (beta chain) was sequenced for a study of blood T cell repertoires in COVID-19. The wider study: The United States, Italy and Spain supplied acute and convalescent COVID-19 samples.

This clone was counted a single time. V shed 0 bases and J shed 4 bases, with 7 bases lying between them. This CDR3 is 14 amino acids long. The V gene's germline CDR1 is PRHDT and CDR2 FYEKMQ (reference sequence). Data came from immunoSEQ multiplex PCR; TCRdb stores just in-frame clones and leaves some out. The data hold about 230,000 clones, with just over 85% observed a single time. Enrolled during active infection, Seattle patients were then followed longitudinally. This TCR was sampled from a man aged 45 to 65 with COVID-19, enrolled during active disease. Sequencing was done on a sample of peripheral blood. The V call is TRBV13, the J call TRBJ1-5; D call uncertain. The CDR3 DNA is TGTGCCAGCAGCTTAGGCGGGAGGAATCAGCCCCAGCATTTT. This encodes CASSLGGRNQPQHF.